This T cell receptor (beta chain) is from a study of OX40 agonist ivuxolimab in advanced cancers. About the research overall: A partial response was reached by three patients: one with hepatocellular carcinoma and two with cutaneous melanoma. Study-wide points: In CD8+ T cells, expanded clones were on average more numerous than in CD4+. Patients with a partial response at 0.1-3.0 mg/kg had among the lowest clonal expansion.

As for this clone: Its matching antigen is unknown.

Measured with immunoSEQ multiplex PCR; TCRdb has only the in-frame clones, and not every one. The sample holds around 150,000 clones, roughly 91% seen once. Germline CDR1 is LNHDA and CDR2 is SQIVND (reference sequence). The CDR3 runs to 16 residues. The V and J ends lost 5 bases and 6 bases, in that order; junction bases with no gene match: 11. The chain recombines TRBV19 with TRBJ2-2, with 8 positions matching TRBD2. The sample here was CD4+ or CD8+ T cells sorted from blood, taken in a trial of the OX40 agonist ivuxolimab. The receptor's source is an adult with an advanced solid tumor such as melanoma, head and neck, liver or kidney cancer. The CDR3 spells CASSRRRGGSPGELFF. Written as DNA, the CDR3 is TGTGCCAGTAGTCGTAGACGGGGGGGGTCCCCCGGGGAGCTGTTTTTT.